Shown below are 9 T cell receptor beta chains from a single sample sequenced in a study of blood T cell repertoires in COVID-19. The table came from immunoSEQ multiplex PCR; TCRdb's copy has only in-frame clones and leaves some out. The sample has 300,000 to 350,000 clones, over 75% seen once. The sample taken for sequencing was peripheral blood. These receptors all stem from a woman aged 25 to 45 with COVID-19, enrolled during active disease.

This chain connects TRBV28 to TRBJ1-4; 10 positions agree with TRBD1. Germline V CDR1 and CDR2: MDHEN, SYDVKM. With V trimmed by 5 bases and J by 9 bases, 12 bases remained unmatched. This CDR3 is built from 16 residues. The CDR3 coding sequence is TGTGCCAGCAGTCCTCTCGGGACAGGGGTTTCAAAAAAACTGTTTTTT. Amino acids: CASSPLGTGVSKKLFF.

The genes are TRBV2 and TRBJ2-4, with 8 nucleotides matching TRBD2. The CDR3 covers 15 residues. V lost 6 bases, J lost 3 bases, and 7 bases stayed unmatched. Per germline, CDR1 SNHLY and CDR2 FYNNEI. CDR3: CASSSSGSGKNIQYF. The CDR3 nucleotides read TGTGCCAGCAGCTCAAGCGGGAGTGGCAAAAACATTCAGTACTTC.

This clone appeared a single time. The chain couples TRBV6-5 to TRBJ1-3; D unresolved. The CDR3 consists of 14 residues. Germline V gene sequence: CDR1 MNHEY, CDR2 SVGAGI. Trimming took 10 bases from V and 0 from J, leaving 13 bases between them. The CDR3 nucleotides are TGTGCCACCAAACCGGTGAGCTCTGGAAACACCATATATTTT. This codes for CATKPVSSGNTIYF.

The gene calls are TRBV11-2 and TRBJ1-1; 9 bases fit TRBD1. Trimming took 6 bases from V and 1 from J; bases not matched to a gene: 0. The germline CDR1 and CDR2 sequences are SGHAT and FQNNGV. The CDR3 consists of 13 residues. Here the CDR3 DNA reads TGTGCCAGCAGGGGACAGGGGAACACTGAAGCTTTCTTT. This encodes CASRGQGNTEAFF. Supplemented by reference TRBV11-2 and TRBJ1-1, the full variable domain reads EAGVAQSPRYKIIEKRQSVAFWCNPISGHATLYWYQQILGQGPKLLIQFQNNGVVDDSQLPKDRFSAERLKGVDSTLKIQPAKLEDSAVYLCASRGQGNTEAFFGQGTRLTVV.

The CDR3 DNA is TGTGCCAGCAGGGGCGACCGGCTCCAAGAGACCCAGTACTTC. It encodes CASRGDRLQETQYF. V and J are TRBV6-5 and TRBJ2-5, with D hard to call. The germline CDR1 and CDR2 sequences are MNHEY and SVGAGI. Between the trimmed V and J ends, which lost 6 bases and 1 base, there was a span of 12 bases. CDR3 length equals 14 residues.

The rearrangement links TRBV7-3 to TRBJ1-4; D is possibly TRBD1 (6 bases). Between the trimmed V and J ends, which lost 2 bases and 8 bases, there was a span of 24 bases. Germline V lookup: CDR1 SGHTA, CDR2 FQGTGA. The CDR3 extends over 18 amino acids. The CDR3 region is CASSLDTEADPGDEKLFF. CDR3 bases: TGTGCCAGCAGCTTAGATACCGAAGCCGACCCAGGGGACGAAAAACTGTTTTTT.

This chain uses TRBV28 with TRBJ2-1, with TRBD1 identical over 12 bases. Germline CDR1 is MDHEN and CDR2 is SYDVKM. Trimming at V came to 6 bases and at J to 0 bases, leaving 3 bases not matched to a gene. The CDR3 consists of 16 residues. The CDR3, as DNA: TGTGCCAGCAGCCCGGGACAGGGGGCCTCCTACAATGAGCAGTTCTTC. Amino acid sequence: CASSPGQGASYNEQFF.

The chain combines TRBV28 with TRBJ2-1; D uncertain. CDR1 is MDHEN and CDR2 is SYDVKM in the germline V gene. The CDR3 is made up of 13 amino acids. The V end lost 6 bases, the J end lost 4 bases, and 10 bases lay between the germline ends. Here the CDR3 DNA reads TGTGCCAGCAGCCCCCCCTCTTACAATGAGCAGTTCTTC. Encoded protein: CASSPPSYNEQFF.

The chain is built from TRBV28 and TRBJ1-3; D remains ambiguous. Trimming took 7 bases from V and 8 from J, leaving 18 bases between them. The germline V gene has CDR1 MDHEN and CDR2 SYDVKM. The CDR3 is 14 amino acids. The DNA for the CDR3 is TGTGCCAGCACCAGGAGGGAAATTCTGGACACCATATATTTT. Its protein is CASTRREILDTIYF.